This TCR beta chain derives from a study of cytomegalovirus exposure and HLA in healthy donors. PCR amplification relied on 60 Vbeta primers (plus 13 Jbeta primers). Some clones are missing from TCRdb's copy, which holds only in-frame ones; the method was immunoSEQ multiplex PCR. The sample yields roughly 100,000 clones, of which the top ten take up 3% to 4%. The germline V gene has CDR1 SSHAT and CDR2 FNYEAQ (reference sequence). This CDR3 region has 13 residues. As regards this clone: One end of the junction varies from germline; a read error may be responsible.

This chain connects TRBV7-7 to TRBJ2-1; 7 bases agree with TRBD2. The specimen was PBMCs. The source of this sequence is a woman in her twenties or thirties in good health and CMV-seronegative. CDR3 loop: CASSPGLDNEQFF. The DNA of the CDR3 is TGTGCTAGCAGCCCCGGACTAGACAATGAGCAGTTCTTC.